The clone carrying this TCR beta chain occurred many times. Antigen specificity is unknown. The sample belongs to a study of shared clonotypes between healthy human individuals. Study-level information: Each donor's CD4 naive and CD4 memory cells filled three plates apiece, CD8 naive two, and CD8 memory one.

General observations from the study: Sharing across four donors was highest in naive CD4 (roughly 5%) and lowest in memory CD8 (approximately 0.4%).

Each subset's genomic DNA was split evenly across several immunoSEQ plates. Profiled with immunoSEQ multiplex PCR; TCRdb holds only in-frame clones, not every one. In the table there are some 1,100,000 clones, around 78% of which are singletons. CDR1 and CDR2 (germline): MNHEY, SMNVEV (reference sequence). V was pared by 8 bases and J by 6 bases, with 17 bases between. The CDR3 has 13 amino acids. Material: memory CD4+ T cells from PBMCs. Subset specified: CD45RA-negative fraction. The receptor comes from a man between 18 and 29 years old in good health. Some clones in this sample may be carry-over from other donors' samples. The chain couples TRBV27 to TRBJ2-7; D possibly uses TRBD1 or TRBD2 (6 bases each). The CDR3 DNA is TGTGCCAGCCAACGCGACGGGGGCGGCGAGCAGTACTTC. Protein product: CASQRDGGGEQYF.